The TCR beta chain described here comes from a study of T cell changes during pregnancy in multiple sclerosis (dated 2019 in TCRdb). In the study overall: The study looked at changes in the T cell repertoire across pregnancy in women with multiple sclerosis.

Its CDR3 holds 15 amino acids, cysteine through phenylalanine. Only CDR3 DNA remains: 45 bases, in frame from the first base. CDR1 and CDR2 are read off the germline V gene as MGHDK and SYGVNS. Relative to germline, V is missing 4 bases and J is missing 2 bases, with 2 bases of the junction outside any gene match. Worth noting for this clone: Its antigen is still unknown. Base qualities were left out, and no much larger clone turns up one base away.

Libraries were made using the immunoSEQ multiplex PCR assay. TCRdb's version of the immuneACCESS table is confined to in-frame rearrangements and falls short of the full clone set. An unresolved V gene accounts for under half of the shortfall where checked; the remainder is of unknown origin. Within this sample are about 72,000 clones, with 91% of them counted one time only. The top ten clones comprise roughly 0.7% of the sample. The input for sequencing was peripheral blood, taken in the third trimester of pregnancy. This TCR was sampled from a female donor in good health, enrolled as a control in a pregnancy study. This receptor chain uses TRBV25-1 and TRBJ2-1, with TRBD1 matching 10 junction bases. The CDR3 reads CASSGDRGAYNEQFF. The DNA reads as follows: TGTGCCAGCAGTGGGGACAGGGGAGCCTACAATGAGCAGTTCTTC.